This TCR beta chain was sequenced during a study of T cell responses to AZD1222 COVID-19 vaccine. As concerns this clone: Antigen: not known.

Measured with immunoSEQ multiplex PCR; TCRdb has only the in-frame clones, and not every one. The table records about 110,000 clones, 94% of them present only once. Study-wide points: Repertoire sampling occurred only after the peak T cell response. Baseline seropositivity occurred in only a handful of AZD1222 recipients.

Both about-4-week and about-12-week second-dose recipients were combined. This CDR3 region has 15 residues. V was cut by 4 bases and J by 9 bases, with 19 bases left in between. The germline gives CDR1 SGHAT, CDR2 FQNNGV. The sequence came from an adult who received the AZD1222 COVID-19 vaccine. Sequenced material: peripheral blood, taken 28 days after the second AZD1222 dose. This chain links TRBV11-2 with TRBJ2-1; the D is unclear. The DNA for the CDR3 is TGTGCCAGCAGCTCGCAGGCTTTACGTTCACCTGAGCAGTTCTTC. Amino acid sequence: CASSSQALRSPEQFF.